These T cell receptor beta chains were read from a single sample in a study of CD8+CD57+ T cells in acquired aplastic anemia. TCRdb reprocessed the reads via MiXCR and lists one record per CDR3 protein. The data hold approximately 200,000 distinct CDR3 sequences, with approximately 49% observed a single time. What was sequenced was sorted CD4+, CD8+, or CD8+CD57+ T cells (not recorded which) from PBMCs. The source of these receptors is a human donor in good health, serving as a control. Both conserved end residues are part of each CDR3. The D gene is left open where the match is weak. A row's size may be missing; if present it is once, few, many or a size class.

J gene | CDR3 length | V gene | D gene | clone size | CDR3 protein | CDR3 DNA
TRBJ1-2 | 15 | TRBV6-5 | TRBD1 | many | CASSYPGQGNYGYTF | TGTGCCAGCAGTTACCCGGGACAGGGGAACTATGGCTACACCTTC
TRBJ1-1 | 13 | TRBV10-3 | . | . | CAISRTGTTEAFF | TGTGCCATCAGTAGGACCGGGACCACTGAAGCTTTCTTT
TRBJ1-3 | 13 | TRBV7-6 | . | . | CASSPTAGNTIYF | TGTGCCAGCAGCCCAACAGCGGGAAACACCATATATTTT
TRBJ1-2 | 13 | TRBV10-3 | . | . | CAISVELRYGYTF | TGTGCCATCAGTGTTGAGTTGAGGTATGGCTACACCTTC
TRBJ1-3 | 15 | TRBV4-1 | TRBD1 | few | CASSPRQGTGNTIYF | TGCGCCAGCAGCCCCCGACAGGGAACTGGAAACACCATATATTTT
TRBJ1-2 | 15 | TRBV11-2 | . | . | CASSLGEGAGYGYTF | TGTGCCAGCAGCTTAGGTGAAGGGGCGGGCTATGGCTACACCTTC
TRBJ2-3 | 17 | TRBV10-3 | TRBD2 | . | CASTEGGAGGYTDTQYF | TGTGCCAGCACCGAGGGGGGGGCGGGGGGCTACACAGATACGCAGTATTTT
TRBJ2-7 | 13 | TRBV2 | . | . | CASSDDSSYEQYF | TGTGCCAGCAGTGATGACAGCTCCTACGAGCAGTACTTC
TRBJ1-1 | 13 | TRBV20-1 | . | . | CSARPDRNTEAFF | TGCAGTGCTAGACCTGACAGGAACACTGAAGCTTTCTTT
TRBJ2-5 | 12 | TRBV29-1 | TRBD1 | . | CSGGQGGETQYF | TGCAGCGGGGGACAGGGAGGGGAGACCCAGTACTTC
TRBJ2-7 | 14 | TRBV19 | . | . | CASSTSGFYDEQYF | TGTGCCAGTAGTACATCCGGGTTCTATGACGAGCAGTACTTC
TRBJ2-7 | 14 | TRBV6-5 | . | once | CASSYRAVSYEQCF | TGTGCCAGCAGTTATCGGGCCGTCTCCTACGAGCAGTGCTTC
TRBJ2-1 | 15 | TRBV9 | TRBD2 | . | CASSLTSGGNNEQFF | TGTGCCAGCAGCCTCACTAGCGGGGGAAACAATGAGCAGTTCTTC
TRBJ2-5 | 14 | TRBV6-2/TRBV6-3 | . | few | CASSPEGGQETQYF | TGTGCCAGCAGCCCCGAGGGGGGACAAGAGACCCAGTACTTC
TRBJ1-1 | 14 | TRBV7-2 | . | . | CASSTVSWNTEAFF | TGTGCCAGCAGCACTGTCAGCTGGAACACTGAAGCTTTCTTT
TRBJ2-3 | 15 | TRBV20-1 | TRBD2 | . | CSAPRTSGGVSTQYF | TGCAGTGCTCCCAGGACTAGCGGGGGGGTATCTACGCAGTATTTT
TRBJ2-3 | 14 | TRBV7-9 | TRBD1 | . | CASSRDSGEDTQYF | TGTGCCAGCAGCAGGGACAGTGGCGAAGATACGCAGTATTTT
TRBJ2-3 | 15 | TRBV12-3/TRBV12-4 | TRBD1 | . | CASSTGTGSADTQYF | TGTGCCAGCAGTACCGGGACAGGGAGCGCAGATACGCAGTATTTT
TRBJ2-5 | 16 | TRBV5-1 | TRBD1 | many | CASSLLGQNIQETQYF | TGCGCCAGCAGCTTGTTGGGACAGAACATACAAGAGACCCAGTACTTC
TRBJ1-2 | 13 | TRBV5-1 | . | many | CAKLRGGNYGYTF | TGCGCCAAGTTACGGGGGGGGAACTATGGCTACACCTTC
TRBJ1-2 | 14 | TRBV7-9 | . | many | CASSLLDSSYGYTF | TGTGCCAGCAGCTTACTGGACAGTAGCTATGGCTACACCTTC
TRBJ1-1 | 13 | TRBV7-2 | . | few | CASSPGGFTEAFF | TGTGCCAGCAGCCCAGGCGGGTTCACTGAAGCTTTCTTT
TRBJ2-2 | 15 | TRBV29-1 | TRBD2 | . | CQLLAGGPSTGELFF | TGCCAGCTACTAGCGGGGGGGCCGAGCACCGGGGAGCTGTTTTTT
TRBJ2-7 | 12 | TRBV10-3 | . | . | CAATGLSYEQYF | TGTGCCGCCACGGGACTTTCCTACGAGCAGTACTTC
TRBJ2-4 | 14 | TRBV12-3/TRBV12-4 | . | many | CASRGQGSKNIQYF | TGTGCCAGCAGGGGGCAGGGGTCCAAAAACATTCAGTACTTC
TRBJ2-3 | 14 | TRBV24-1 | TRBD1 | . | CATSDRQGADTQYF | TGTGCCACCAGTGACAGACAGGGGGCAGATACGCAGTATTTT
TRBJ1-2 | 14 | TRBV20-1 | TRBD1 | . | CSAASRTGSYGYTF | TGCAGTGCTGCCTCCCGGACAGGGAGCTATGGCTACACCTTC
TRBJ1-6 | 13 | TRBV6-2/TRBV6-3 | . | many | CASSYTQDSPLHF | TGTGCCAGCAGTTACACCCAAGATTCACCCCTCCACTTT
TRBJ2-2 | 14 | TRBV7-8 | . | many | CASSLGQNTGELFF | TGTGCCAGCAGCTTAGGACAAAACACCGGGGAGCTGTTTTTT
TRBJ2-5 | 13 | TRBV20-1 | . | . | CSAGGANEETQYF | TGCAGTGCTGGGGGTGCTAACGAGGAGACCCAGTACTTC
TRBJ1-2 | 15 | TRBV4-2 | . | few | CASSQDRVLNYGYTF | TGTGCCAGCAGCCAAGACAGGGTCCTTAACTATGGCTACACCTTC
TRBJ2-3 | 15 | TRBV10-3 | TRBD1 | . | CASSWGQGITDTQYF | TGTGCCAGCAGTTGGGGACAGGGAATCACAGATACGCAGTATTTT
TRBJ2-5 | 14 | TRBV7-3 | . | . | CASTPKRAMETQYF | TGTGCCAGCACCCCCAAGCGGGCAATGGAGACCCAGTACTTC
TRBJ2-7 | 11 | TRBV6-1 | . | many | CASSVESEQYF | TGTGCCAGCAGTGTGGAGTCCGAGCAGTACTTC
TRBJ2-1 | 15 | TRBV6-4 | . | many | CASSALALSYNEQFF | TGTGCCAGCAGTGCTTTAGCGCTGTCCTACAATGAGCAGTTCTTC
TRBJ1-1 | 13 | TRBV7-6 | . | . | CASSLNFNTGAFF | TGTGCCAGCAGCTTAAATTTTAACACTGGAGCTTTCTTT
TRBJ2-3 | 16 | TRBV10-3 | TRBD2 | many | CAIRGTSGGSTDTQYF | TGTGCCATCAGGGGGACTAGCGGGGGGAGCACAGATACGCAGTATTTT
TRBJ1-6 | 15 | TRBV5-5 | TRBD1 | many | CASSDSGQVNSPLHF | TGTGCCAGCAGCGATTCGGGACAGGTTAATTCACCCCTCCACTTT
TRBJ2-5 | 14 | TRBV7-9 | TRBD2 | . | CASSSRGGVETQYF | TGTGCCAGCAGTTCCCGCGGGGGGGTGGAGACCCAGTACTTC
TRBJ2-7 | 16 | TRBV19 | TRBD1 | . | CASSPRQGAYPYEQYF | TGTGCCAGTAGTCCAAGACAGGGGGCTTATCCCTACGAGCAGTACTTC